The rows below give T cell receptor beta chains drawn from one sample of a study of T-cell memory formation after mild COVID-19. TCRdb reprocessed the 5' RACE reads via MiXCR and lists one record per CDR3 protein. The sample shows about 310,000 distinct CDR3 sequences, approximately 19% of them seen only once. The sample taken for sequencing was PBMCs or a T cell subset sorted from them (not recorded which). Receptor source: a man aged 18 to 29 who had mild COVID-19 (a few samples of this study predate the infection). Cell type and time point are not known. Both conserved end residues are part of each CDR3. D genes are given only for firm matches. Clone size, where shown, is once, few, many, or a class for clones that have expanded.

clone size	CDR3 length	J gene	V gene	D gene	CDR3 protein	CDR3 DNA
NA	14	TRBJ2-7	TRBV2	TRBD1	CASSVGTGYYEQYF	TGTGCCAGCAGTGTAGGGACAGGCTACTACGAGCAGTACTTC
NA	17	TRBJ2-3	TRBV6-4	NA	CASSDSSVGGPTDTQYF	TGTGCCAGCAGTGACTCGAGCGTGGGGGGCCCAACAGATACGCAGTATTTT
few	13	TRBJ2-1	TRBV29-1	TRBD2	CSVGTSGYNEQFF	TGCAGCGTGGGCACTAGCGGGTACAATGAGCAGTTCTTC
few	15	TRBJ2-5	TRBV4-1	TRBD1	CASSRGTGWLETQYF	TGCGCCAGCAGCCGGGGGACAGGATGGTTGGAGACCCAGTACTTC
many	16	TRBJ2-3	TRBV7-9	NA	CASSPPPGRPRDTQYF	TGTGCCAGCAGCCCCCCCCCGGGACGCCCAAGGGATACGCAGTATTTT
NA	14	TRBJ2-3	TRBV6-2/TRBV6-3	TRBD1	CASSYPYRGRTQYF	TGTGCCAGCAGTTACCCCTACAGGGGGCGGACGCAGTATTTT
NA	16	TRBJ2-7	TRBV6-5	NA	CASSPTASTGVHEQYF	TGTGCCAGCAGTCCGACAGCCTCGACGGGGGTCCACGAGCAGTACTTC
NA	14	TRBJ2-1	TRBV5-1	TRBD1	CASSLGTGYNEQFF	TGCGCCAGCAGCTTGGGGACAGGATACAATGAGCAGTTCTTC
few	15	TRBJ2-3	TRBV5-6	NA	CASSARTWLVDTQYF	TGTGCCAGCAGCGCACGAACATGGCTGGTTGATACGCAGTATTTT
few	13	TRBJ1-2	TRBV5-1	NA	CASSSQGNYGYTF	TGCGCCAGCAGCAGCCAGGGAAACTATGGCTACACCTTC
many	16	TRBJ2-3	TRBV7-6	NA	CASSPAGGSRTDTQYF	TGTGCCAGCAGCCCCGCTGGGGGATCCCGCACAGATACGCAGTATTTT
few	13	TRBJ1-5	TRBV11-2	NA	CASSLMGPGPQHF	TGTGCCAGCAGCTTAATGGGACCTGGGCCCCAGCATTTT
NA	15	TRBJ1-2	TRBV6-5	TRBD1	CASSYRAGGFYGYTF	TGTGCCAGCAGTTACCGGGCAGGGGGCTTCTATGGCTACACCTTC
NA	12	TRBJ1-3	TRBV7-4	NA	CASISSPNTIYF	TGTGCCAGCATAAGTAGCCCAAACACCATATATTTT
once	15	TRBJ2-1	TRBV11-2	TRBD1	CASSSTGAGYNEQFF	TGTGCCAGCAGCTCCACAGGGGCCGGCTACAATGAGCAGTTCTTC
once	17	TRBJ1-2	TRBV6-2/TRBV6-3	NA	CASSYPRAGPTNYGYTF	TGTGCCAGCAGTTACCCCAGGGCAGGACCCACTAACTATGGCTACACCTTC
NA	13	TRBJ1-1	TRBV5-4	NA	CASSSPGGYLAFF	TGTGCCAGCAGCTCACCAGGCGGGTACTTGGCTTTCTTT
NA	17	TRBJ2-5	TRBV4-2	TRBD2	CASSQVALADPPATQYF	TGTGCCAGCAGCCAAGTCGCCCTAGCGGACCCCCCGGCGACCCAGTACTTC
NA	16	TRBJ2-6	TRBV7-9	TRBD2	CASSSGGGAGANVLTF	TGTGCCAGCAGCTCCGGCGGGGGGGCTGGGGCCAACGTCCTGACTTTC
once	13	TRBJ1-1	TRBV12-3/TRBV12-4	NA	CASSFTGSPEAFF	TGTGCCAGCAGTTTCACAGGGAGCCCTGAAGCTTTCTTT
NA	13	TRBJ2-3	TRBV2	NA	CASTRLYTDTQYF	TGTGCCAGCACCAGACTTTACACAGATACGCAGTATTTT
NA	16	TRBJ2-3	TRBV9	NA	CASSPQVQPLGFGQYF	TGTGCCAGCAGCCCCCAGGTCCAACCATTGGGGTTCGGGCAGTATTTT
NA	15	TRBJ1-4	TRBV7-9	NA	CASSLNVRTNEKLFF	TGTGCCAGCAGCTTAAACGTGAGAACTAATGAAAAACTGTTTTTT
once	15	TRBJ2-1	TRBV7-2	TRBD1	CASSLKRGHYNEQFF	TGTGCCAGCAGCTTAAAGAGGGGGCATTACAATGAGCAGTTCTTC
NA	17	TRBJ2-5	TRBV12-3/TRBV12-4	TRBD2	CASSTTSGGPAGETQYF	TGTGCCAGCAGTACAACTAGCGGGGGGCCTGCCGGGGAGACCCAGTACTTC
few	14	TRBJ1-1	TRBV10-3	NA	CAISESSGYTEAFF	TGTGCCATCAGTGAGTCGAGCGGGTACACTGAAGCTTTCTTT
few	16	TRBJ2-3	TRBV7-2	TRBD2	CASSVYLAASTDTQYF	TGTGCCAGCAGCGTCTATCTAGCGGCTAGCACAGATACGCAGTATTTT
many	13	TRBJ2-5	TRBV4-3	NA	CASSQDHWETQYF	TGCGCCAGCAGCCAAGATCATTGGGAGACCCAGTACTTC
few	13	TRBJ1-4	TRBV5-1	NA	CASSREANEKLFF	TGCGCCAGCAGCAGAGAGGCTAATGAAAAACTGTTTTTT
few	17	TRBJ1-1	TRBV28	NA	CASSPRGAGVWDTEAFF	TGTGCCAGCAGTCCCCGGGGGGCTGGCGTTTGGGACACTGAAGCTTTCTTT
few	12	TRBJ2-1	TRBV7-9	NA	CASSSSFSEQFF	TGTGCCAGCAGCTCATCCTTTAGCGAGCAGTTCTTC
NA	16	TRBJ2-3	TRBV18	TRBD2	CASSQRLAGSTDTQYF	TGTGCCAGCTCACAAAGACTAGCTGGTAGCACAGATACGCAGTATTTT
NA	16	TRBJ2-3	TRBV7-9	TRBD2	CASSLVLAGGPDTQYF	TGTGCCAGCAGCTTAGTCTTGGCGGGGGGGCCAGATACGCAGTATTTT
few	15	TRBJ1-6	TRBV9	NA	CASSVGGRRNSPLHF	TGTGCCAGCAGCGTAGGGGGCAGAAGGAATTCACCCCTCCACTTT
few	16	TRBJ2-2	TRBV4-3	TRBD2	CASSLLAGGSSGELFF	TGCGCCAGCAGCCTACTAGCGGGGGGTAGCAGCGGGGAGCTGTTTTTT
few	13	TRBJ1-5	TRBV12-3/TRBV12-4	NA	CASSLGELQPQHF	TGTGCCAGCAGTTTAGGGGAACTTCAGCCCCAGCATTTT
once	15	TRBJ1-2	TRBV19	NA	CASNTIMGGVDGYTF	TGTGCCAGTAATACAATCATGGGAGGAGTTGATGGCTACACCTTC
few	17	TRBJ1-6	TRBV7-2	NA	CASSLGFRQDYNSPLHF	TGTGCCAGCAGCTTAGGGTTCCGGCAGGACTATAATTCACCCCTCCACTTT
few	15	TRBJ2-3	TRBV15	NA	CATSRVGGLPDTQYF	TGTGCCACCAGCAGAGTGGGCGGCCTCCCAGATACGCAGTATTTT
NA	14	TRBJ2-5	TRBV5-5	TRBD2	CASSPGLGPGTQYF	TGTGCCAGCAGCCCGGGACTAGGGCCTGGGACCCAGTACTTC
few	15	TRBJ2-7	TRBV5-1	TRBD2	CASSYGTSGGYEQYF	TGCGCCAGCAGCTACGGGACTAGCGGGGGCTACGAGCAGTACTTC
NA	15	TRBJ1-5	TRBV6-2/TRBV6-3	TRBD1	CASSSPDRLNQPQHF	TGTGCCAGCAGTTCTCCGGACAGGCTGAATCAGCCCCAGCATTTT
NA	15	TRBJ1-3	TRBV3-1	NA	CASSQGTRSGNTIYF	TGTGCCAGCAGCCAAGGGACCCGCTCTGGAAACACCATATATTTT
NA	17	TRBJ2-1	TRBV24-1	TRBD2	CATSGPGGVAGDNEQFF	TGTGCCACCAGTGGCCCAGGAGGGGTAGCGGGGGATAATGAGCAGTTCTTC
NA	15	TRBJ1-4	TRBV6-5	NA	CASSYQAGAPNKLFF	TGTGCCAGCAGTTACCAGGCAGGGGCTCCAAATAAACTGTTTTTT
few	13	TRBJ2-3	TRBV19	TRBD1	CASTQGQGTTQYF	TGTGCCAGTACCCAAGGACAGGGTACTACGCAGTATTTT
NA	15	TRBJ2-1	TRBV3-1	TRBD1	CASSQGDREDNEQFF	TGTGCCAGCAGCCAAGGGGACAGGGAGGACAATGAGCAGTTCTTC
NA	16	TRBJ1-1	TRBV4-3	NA	CASSQGTDSMNTEAFF	TGCGCCAGCAGCCAGGGTACTGACAGCATGAACACTGAAGCTTTCTTT
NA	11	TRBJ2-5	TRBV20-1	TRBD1	CSAPGGETQYF	TGCAGTGCTCCAGGGGGCGAGACCCAGTACTTC
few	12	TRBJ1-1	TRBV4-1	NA	CASSQGANQAFF	TGCGCCAGCAGCCAAGGCGCGAACCAAGCTTTCTTT